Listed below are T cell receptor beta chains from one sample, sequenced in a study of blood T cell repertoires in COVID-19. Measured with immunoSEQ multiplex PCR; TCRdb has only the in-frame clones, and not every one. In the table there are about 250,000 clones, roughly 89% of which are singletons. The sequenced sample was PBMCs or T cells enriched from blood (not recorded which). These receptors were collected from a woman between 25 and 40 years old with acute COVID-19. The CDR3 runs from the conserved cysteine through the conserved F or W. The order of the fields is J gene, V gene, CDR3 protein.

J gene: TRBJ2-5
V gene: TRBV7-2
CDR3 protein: CASSPQGGLEKETQYF

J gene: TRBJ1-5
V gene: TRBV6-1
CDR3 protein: CASSEERGGPQHF

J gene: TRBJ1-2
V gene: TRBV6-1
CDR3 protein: CASSEAHTGFYGYTF

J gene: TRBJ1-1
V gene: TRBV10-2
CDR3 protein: CASKGTSTEAFF

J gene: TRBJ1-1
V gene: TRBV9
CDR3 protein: CASSVAGTGWTEAFF

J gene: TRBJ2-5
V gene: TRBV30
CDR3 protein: CAWRGLEETQYF

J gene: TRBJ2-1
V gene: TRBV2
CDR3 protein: CASSETSGGYNEQFF

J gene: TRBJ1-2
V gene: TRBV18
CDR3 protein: CASSPRMAAGGPYGYTF

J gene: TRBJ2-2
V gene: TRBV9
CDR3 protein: CASSVGPTSGGELFF

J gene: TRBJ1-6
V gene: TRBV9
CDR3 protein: CASSPRDSKNSPLHF

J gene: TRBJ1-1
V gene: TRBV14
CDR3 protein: CASSQEGRREGEAFF

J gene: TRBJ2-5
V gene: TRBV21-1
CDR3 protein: CASSKVVSDAGGPQETQYF

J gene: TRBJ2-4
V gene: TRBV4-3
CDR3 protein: CASSQQDRGLNIQYF

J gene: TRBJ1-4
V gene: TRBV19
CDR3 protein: CASSDGTAENEKLFF

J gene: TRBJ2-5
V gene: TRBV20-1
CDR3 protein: CSASGDEAGDLHLQETQYF

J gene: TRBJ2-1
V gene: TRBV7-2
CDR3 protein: CASSQLAGPYNEQFF

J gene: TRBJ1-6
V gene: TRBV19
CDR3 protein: CASSTGQGSPLHF

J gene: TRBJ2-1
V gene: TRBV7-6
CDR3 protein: CASSSRGTSSYNEQFF

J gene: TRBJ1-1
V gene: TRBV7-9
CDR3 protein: CASSLGGSSTEAFF

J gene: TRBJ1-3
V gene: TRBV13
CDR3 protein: CASSFRGLDGNTIYF

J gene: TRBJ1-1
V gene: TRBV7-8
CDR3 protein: CASSLGGSTEAFF

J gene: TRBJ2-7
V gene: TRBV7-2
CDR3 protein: CASSLDRGRDEQYF

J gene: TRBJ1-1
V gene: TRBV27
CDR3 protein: CASGWTGNTEAFF

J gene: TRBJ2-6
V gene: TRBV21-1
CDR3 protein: CAFGHSGANVLTF

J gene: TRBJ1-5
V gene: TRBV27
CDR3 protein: CASSSTGPNSNQPQHF

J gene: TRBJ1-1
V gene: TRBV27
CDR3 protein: CASNTGTWGTEAFF

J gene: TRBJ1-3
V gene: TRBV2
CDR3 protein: CASSGTGSSGNTIYF

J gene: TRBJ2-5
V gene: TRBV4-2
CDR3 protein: CASSKTPGQQETQYF

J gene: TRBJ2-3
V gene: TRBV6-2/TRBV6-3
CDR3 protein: CASSYEVGPWTSGGVTDTQYF

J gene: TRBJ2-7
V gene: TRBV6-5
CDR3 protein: CASSPTGAYEQYF

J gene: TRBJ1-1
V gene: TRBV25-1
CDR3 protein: CASSEYFRTTNTEAFF

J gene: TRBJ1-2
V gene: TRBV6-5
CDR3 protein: CAAAGGVFYGYTF

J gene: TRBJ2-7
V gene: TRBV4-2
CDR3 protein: CASSPGGYEQYF

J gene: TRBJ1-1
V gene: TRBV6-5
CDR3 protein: CVTRDWQGNTEAFF

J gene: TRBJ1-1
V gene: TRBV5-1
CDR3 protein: CASRGEYTEAFF

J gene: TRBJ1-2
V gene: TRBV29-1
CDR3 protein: CSVEDTARSRGGYGYTF

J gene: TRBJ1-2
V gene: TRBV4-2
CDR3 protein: CASSQDEYRANYGYTF

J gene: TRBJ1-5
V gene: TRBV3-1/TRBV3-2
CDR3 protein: CASSQGTGGNQPQHF

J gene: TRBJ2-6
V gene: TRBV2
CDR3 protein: CASSRTSSGANVLTF

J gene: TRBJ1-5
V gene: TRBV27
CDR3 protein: CASSRTVRGNQPQHF

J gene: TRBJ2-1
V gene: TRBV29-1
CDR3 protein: CSVVGYRGRLGNEQFF

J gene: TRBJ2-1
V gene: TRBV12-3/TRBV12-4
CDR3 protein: CASTLTVNEQFF

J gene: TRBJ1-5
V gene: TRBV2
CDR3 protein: CASSVPGSNQPQHF

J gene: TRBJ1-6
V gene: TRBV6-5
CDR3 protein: CASSYGTGASPLHF

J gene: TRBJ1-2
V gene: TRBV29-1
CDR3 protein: CSVKQGDYGYTF